Listed below are T cell receptor beta chains from one sample, sequenced in a study of blood T cell repertoires in COVID-19. The table came from immunoSEQ multiplex PCR; TCRdb's copy has only in-frame clones and leaves some out. This sample has roughly 300,000 clones, with more than 85% found just once. Input material: peripheral blood. All receptors derive from a woman aged 25 to 39 with COVID-19, enrolled during active disease. Both conserved end residues are part of each CDR3. A D gene is named only where the DNA matches it firmly. Clone size appears in some rows only: once, few, many, or a class for an expanded clone.

clone_size	d_call	v_call	j_call	cdr3_aa	cdr3_nt
-	TRBD1	TRBV5-6	TRBJ1-2	CASSLAGQEQLGSF	TGTGCCAGCAGCTTGGCGGGACAGGAGCAGTTGGGTTCCTTC
-	TRBD2	TRBV4-1	TRBJ2-4	CASSQESQRGKNIQYF	TGCGCCAGCAGCCAAGAATCGCAGCGGGGTAAAAACATTCAGTACTTC
-	-	TRBV5-6	TRBJ2-7	CASSPKNKRSTYEQYF	TGTGCCAGCAGCCCGAAAAATAAGCGGAGCACCTACGAGCAGTACTTC
-	-	TRBV6-4	TRBJ2-2	CASSFTSQSGELFF	TGTGCCAGCAGCTTCACTAGCCAATCCGGGGAGCTGTTTTTT
-	-	TRBV11-2	TRBJ2-1	CASSLGTEQFF	TGTGCCAGCAGCTTAGGGACAGAGCAGTTCTTC
-	-	TRBV5-8	TRBJ2-3	CASSFAFTDTQYF	TGTGCCAGCAGCTTTGCGTTCACAGATACGCAGTATTTT
-	TRBD2	TRBV5-4	TRBJ2-5	CASSFKAGGQETQYF	TGTGCCAGCAGCTTCAAAGCGGGAGGACAAGAGACCCAGTACTTC
-	-	TRBV4-2	TRBJ1-1	CASGEVGQLNTEAFF	TGTGCCAGCGGAGAGGTAGGACAGCTGAACACTGAAGCTTTCTTT
-	TRBD1	TRBV9	TRBJ1-2	CASSVATGVIYGYTF	TGTGCCAGCAGCGTAGCTACAGGGGTGATCTATGGCTACACCTTC
-	TRBD1	TRBV5-1	TRBJ1-6	CASSSDREESPLHF	TGCGCCAGCAGCTCAGACAGGGAGGAGTCACCCCTCCACTTT
-	-	TRBV30	TRBJ1-1	CALGVRLATEAFF	TGTGCCCTCGGCGTCAGGCTAGCCACTGAAGCTTTCTTT
-	-	TRBV29-1	TRBJ2-1	CSLLQVSYNEQFF	TGCAGCTTATTACAGGTCTCCTACAATGAGCAGTTCTTC
once	TRBD1	TRBV7-9	TRBJ2-5	CASSLTGGPQETQYF	TGTGCCAGCAGCTTAACAGGGGGCCCACAAGAGACCCAGTACTTC
-	-	TRBV11-2	TRBJ2-5	CASSLDAGSERETQYF	TGTGCCAGCAGCTTAGACGCGGGGTCGGAGAGAGAGACCCAGTACTTC
-	TRBD2	TRBV5-5	TRBJ2-3	CASSLVLAGSTDTQYF	TGTGCCAGCAGCTTGGTCCTAGCGGGTAGCACAGATACGCAGTATTTT
-	-	TRBV9	TRBJ2-7	CASSPPGQLYEQYF	TGTGCCAGCAGCCCCCCGGGACAACTATACGAGCAGTACTTC
-	-	TRBV10-3	TRBJ1-1	CATRQWAEKAFF	TGTGCCACCCGCCAGTGGGCTGAAAAAGCTTTCTTT
-	-	TRBV7-8	TRBJ1-5	CASSLENGENQPQHF	TGTGCCAGCAGCTTAGAGAACGGGGAGAATCAGCCCCAGCATTTT
once	TRBD1	TRBV3-1/TRBV3-2	TRBJ1-5	CASSQSGTGAYQPQHF	TGTGCCAGCAGCCAATCCGGGACAGGGGCCTATCAGCCCCAGCATTTT
-	TRBD1	TRBV10-3	TRBJ2-7	CAISDGDRGNF	TGTGCCATCAGTGATGGAGACAGGGGTAACTTC
-	-	TRBV9	TRBJ2-4	CASSVESSGNIQYF	TGTGCCAGCAGCGTAGAATCAAGCGGGAACATTCAGTACTTC
-	TRBD1	TRBV2	TRBJ1-2	CASSENRGRGGYTF	TGTGCCAGCAGTGAAAACAGGGGGCGCGGTGGCTACACCTTC
-	-	TRBV6-5	TRBJ2-7	CASSYNSGEREQYF	TGTGCCAGCAGTTACAACTCCGGGGAGAGGGAGCAGTACTTC
-	TRBD1	TRBV5-1	TRBJ1-4	CASSLVTGGEEKLFF	TGCGCCAGCAGCTTGGTTACAGGGGGCGAAGAAAAACTGTTTTTT
-	TRBD1	TRBV3-1/TRBV3-2	TRBJ2-5	CASSQDNRGLEETQYF	TGTGCCAGCAGCCAAGATAACAGGGGGTTGGAAGAGACCCAGTACTTC
-	-	TRBV5-1	TRBJ2-7	CASSLALAGEGEQYF	TGCGCCAGCAGCTTGGCTCTGGCAGGGGAGGGCGAGCAGTACTTC
few	-	TRBV3-1/TRBV3-2	TRBJ1-3	CASSRVAGNTIYF	TGTGCCAGCAGCCGTGTGGCCGGAAACACCATATATTTT
-	TRBD1	TRBV11-2	TRBJ1-4	CASSLERDRNEKLFF	TGTGCCAGCAGCTTAGAGCGGGACAGGAATGAAAAACTGTTTTTT
-	-	TRBV10-1	TRBJ2-3	CASSVVRGSTTDTQYF	TGCGCCAGCAGTGTCGTACGGGGGAGTACCACAGATACGCAGTATTTT
-	TRBD2	TRBV5-1	TRBJ2-5	CASSLGVAGGLQETQYF	TGCGCCAGCAGCTTGGGGGTAGCGGGAGGCCTACAAGAGACCCAGTACTTC
once	TRBD1	TRBV5-1	TRBJ1-3	CASSSQGASGNTIYF	TGCGCCAGCAGCTCCCAGGGGGCGTCTGGAAACACCATATATTTT
-	-	TRBV7-9	TRBJ2-2	CASSLADGTRNTGELFF	TGTGCCAGCAGCTTAGCCGACGGGACACGGAACACCGGGGAGCTGTTTTTT
-	TRBD1	TRBV30	TRBJ1-5	CAWRTGGRQPQHF	TGTGCCTGGCGAACAGGGGGCCGGCAGCCCCAGCATTTT
once	-	TRBV7-2	TRBJ1-1	CASSREGGNTEAFF	TGTGCCAGCAGCCGCGAAGGGGGGAACACTGAAGCTTTCTTT
-	TRBD2	TRBV11-2	TRBJ2-1	CASSKPLGLAGGSYNEQFF	TGTGCCAGCAGCAAACCTCTCGGACTAGCGGGAGGATCCTACAATGAGCAGTTCTTC